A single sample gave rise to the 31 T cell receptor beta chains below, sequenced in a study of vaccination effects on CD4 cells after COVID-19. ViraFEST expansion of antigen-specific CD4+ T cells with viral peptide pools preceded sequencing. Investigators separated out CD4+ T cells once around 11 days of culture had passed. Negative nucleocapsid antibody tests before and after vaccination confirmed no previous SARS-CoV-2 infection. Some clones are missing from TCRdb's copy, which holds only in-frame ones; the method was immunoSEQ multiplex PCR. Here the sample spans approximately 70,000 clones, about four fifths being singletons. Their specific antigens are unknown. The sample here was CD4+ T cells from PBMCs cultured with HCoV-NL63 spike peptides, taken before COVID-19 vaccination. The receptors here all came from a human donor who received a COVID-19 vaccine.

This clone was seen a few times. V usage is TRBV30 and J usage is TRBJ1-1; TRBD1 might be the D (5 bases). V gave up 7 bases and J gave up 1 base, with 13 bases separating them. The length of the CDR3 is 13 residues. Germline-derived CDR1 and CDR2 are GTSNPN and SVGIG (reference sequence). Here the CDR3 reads CASGGGWNTEAFF. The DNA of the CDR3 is TGTGCCTCCGGTGGGGGGTGGAACACTGAAGCTTTCTTT. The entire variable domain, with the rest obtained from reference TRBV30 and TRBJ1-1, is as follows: SQTIHQWPATLVQPVGSPLSLECTVEGTSNPNLYWYRQAAGRGLQLLFYSVGIGQISSEVPQNLSASRPQDRQFILSSKKLLLSDSGFYLCASGGGWNTEAFFGQGTRLTVV.

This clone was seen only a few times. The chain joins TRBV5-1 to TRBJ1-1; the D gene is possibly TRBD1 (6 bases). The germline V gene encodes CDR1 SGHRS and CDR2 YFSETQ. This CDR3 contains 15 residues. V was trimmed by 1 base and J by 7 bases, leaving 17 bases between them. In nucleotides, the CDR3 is TGCGCCAGCAGCTTGTCAGGACAGAAAGGTAGTGAAGCTTTCTTT. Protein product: CASSLSGQKGSEAFF.

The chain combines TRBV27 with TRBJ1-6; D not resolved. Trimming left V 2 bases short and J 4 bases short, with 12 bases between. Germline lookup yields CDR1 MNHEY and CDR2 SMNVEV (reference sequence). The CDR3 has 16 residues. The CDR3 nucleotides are TGTGCCAGCAGTTTAGCGGAATCTTCTTATAATTCACCCCTCCACTTT. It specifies CASSLAESSYNSPLHF.

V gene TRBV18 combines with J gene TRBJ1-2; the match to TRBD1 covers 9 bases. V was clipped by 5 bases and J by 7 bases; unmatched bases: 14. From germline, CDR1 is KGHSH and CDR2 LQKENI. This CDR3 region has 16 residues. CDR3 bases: TGTGCCAGCTCAGCGAAACGCGGGGACAGGGATTTTGGCTACACCTTC. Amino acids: CASSAKRGDRDFGYTF.

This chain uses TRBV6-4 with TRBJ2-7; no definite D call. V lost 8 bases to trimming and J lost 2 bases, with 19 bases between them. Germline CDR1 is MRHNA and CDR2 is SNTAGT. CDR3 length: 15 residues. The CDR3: CASGPPVWGPYEQYV. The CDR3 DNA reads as TGTGCCAGCGGCCCTCCAGTGTGGGGTCCCTACGAGCAGTACGTC.

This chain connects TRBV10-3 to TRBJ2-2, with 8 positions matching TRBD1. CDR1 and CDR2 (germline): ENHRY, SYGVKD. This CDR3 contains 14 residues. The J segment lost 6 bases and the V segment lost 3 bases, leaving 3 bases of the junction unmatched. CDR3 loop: CAISEQQGAGELFF. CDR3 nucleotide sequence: TGTGCCATCAGTGAACAACAGGGGGCCGGGGAGCTGTTTTTT.

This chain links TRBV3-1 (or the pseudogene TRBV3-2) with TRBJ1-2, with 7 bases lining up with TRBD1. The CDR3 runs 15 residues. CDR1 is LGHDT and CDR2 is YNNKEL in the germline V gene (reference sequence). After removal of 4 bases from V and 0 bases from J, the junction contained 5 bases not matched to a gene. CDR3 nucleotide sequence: TGTGCCAGCAGCCCCCGGACAGGAGCTAACTATGGCTACACCTTC. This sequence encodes CASSPRTGANYGYTF.

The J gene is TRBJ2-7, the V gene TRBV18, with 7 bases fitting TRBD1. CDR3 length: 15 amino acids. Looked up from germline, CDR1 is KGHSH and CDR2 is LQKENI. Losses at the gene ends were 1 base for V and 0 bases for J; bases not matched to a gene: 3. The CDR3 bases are TGTGCCAGCTCACCACGACAGGGTGGCTCCTACGAGCAGTACGTC. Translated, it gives CASSPRQGGSYEQYV.

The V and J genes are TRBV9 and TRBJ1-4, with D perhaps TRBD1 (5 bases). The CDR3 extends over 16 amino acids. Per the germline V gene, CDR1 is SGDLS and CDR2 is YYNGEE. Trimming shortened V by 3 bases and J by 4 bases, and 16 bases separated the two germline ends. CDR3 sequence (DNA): TGTGCCAGCAGCGACGGGGAGGGGTCGTATAATGAAAAACTGTTTTTT. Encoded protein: CASSDGEGSYNEKLFF.

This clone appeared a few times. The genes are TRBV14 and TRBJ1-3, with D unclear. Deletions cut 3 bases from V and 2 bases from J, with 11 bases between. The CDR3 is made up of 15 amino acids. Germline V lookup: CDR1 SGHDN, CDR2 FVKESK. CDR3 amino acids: CASSHRTGAGNTIYF. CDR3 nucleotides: TGTGCCAGCAGCCATAGGACGGGAGCTGGAAACACCATATATTTT.

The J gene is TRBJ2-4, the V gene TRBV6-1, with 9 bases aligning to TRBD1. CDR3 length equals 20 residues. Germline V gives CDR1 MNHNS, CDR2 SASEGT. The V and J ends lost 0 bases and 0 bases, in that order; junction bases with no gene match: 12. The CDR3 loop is CASSEAQGQGYLLAKNIQYF. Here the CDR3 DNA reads TGTGCCAGCAGTGAAGCCCAAGGACAGGGGTACCTCCTAGCCAAAAACATTCAGTACTTC.

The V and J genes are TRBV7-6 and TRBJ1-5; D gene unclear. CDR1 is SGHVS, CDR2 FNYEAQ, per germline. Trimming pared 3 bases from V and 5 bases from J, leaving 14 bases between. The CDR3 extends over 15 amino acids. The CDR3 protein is CASSLLPSGDQPQHF. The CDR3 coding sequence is TGTGCCAGCAGCTTGCTGCCCTCGGGTGATCAGCCCCAGCATTTT.

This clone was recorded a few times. CDR3 protein: CASSAQGPGTDTQYF. CDR3 bases: TGTGCCAGCAGCGCCCAGGGGCCGGGCACAGATACGCAGTATTTT. The chain links TRBV7-3 to TRBJ2-3; TRBD1 might be the D (6 bases). Germline lookup yields CDR1 SGHTA and CDR2 FQGTGA. V lost 5 bases to trimming and J lost 1 base, with 13 bases between them. This CDR3 spans 15 amino acids.

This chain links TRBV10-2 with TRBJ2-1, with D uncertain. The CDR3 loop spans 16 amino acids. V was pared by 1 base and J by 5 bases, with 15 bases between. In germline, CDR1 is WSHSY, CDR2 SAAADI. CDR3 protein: CASSEFQDPPDNEQFF. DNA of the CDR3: TGCGCCAGCAGTGAGTTTCAGGACCCACCTGACAATGAGCAGTTCTTC.

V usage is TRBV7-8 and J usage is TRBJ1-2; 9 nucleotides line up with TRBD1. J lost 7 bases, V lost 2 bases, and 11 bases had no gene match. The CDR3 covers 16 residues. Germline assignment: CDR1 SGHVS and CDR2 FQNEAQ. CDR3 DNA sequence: TGTGCCAGCAGCTTAACCACAGGGGGCGCACGGGTTGGCTACACCTTC. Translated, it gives CASSLTTGGARVGYTF.

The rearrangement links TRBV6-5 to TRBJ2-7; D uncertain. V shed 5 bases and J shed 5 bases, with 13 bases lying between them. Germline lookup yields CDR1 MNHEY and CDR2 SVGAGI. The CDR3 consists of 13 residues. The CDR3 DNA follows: TGTGCCAGCAGTAGACTTGGAGTTGACGAGCAGTACGTC. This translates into CASSRLGVDEQYV.

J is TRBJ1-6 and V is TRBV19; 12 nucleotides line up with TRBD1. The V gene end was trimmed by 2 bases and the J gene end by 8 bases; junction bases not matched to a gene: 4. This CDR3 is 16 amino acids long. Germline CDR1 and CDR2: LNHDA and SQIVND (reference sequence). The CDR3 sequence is CASSITGTGGDSPLHF. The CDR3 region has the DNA TGTGCCAGTAGTATAACCGGGACAGGGGGCGATTCACCCCTCCACTTT.

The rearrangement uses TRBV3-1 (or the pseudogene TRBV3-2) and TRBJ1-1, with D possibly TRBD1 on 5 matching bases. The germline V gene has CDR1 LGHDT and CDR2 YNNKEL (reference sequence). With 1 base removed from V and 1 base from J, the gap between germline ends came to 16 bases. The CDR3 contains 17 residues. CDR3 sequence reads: CASSQGGVRLSNTEAFF. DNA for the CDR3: TGTGCCAGCAGCCAAGGGGGCGTGAGGCTCTCGAACACTGAAGCTTTCTTT.

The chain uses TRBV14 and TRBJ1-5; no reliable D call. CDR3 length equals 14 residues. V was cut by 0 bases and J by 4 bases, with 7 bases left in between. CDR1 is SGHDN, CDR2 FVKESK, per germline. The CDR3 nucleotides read TGTGCCAGCAGCCAAGATGGGCGGAATCAGCCCCAGCATTTT. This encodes CASSQDGRNQPQHF.

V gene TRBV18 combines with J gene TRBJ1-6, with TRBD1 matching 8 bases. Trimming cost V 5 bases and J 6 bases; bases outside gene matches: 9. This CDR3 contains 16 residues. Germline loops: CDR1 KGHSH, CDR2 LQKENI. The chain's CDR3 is CASSFTGGPSNSPLHF. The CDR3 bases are TGTGCCAGCTCATTCACAGGGGGACCCTCTAATTCACCCCTCCACTTT.

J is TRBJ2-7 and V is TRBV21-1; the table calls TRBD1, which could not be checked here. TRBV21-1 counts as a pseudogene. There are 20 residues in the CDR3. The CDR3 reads CASSGPSGQGAQTLTYEQYV. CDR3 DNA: TGTGCCAGCAGCGGCCCATCCGGACAGGGGGCCCAAACCTTGACCTACGAGCAGTACGTC.

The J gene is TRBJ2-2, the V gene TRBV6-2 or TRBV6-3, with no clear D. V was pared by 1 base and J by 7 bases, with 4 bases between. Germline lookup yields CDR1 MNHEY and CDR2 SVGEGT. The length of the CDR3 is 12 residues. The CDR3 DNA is TGTGCCAGCAGTTACTTGCGCGGGGAGCTGTTTTTT. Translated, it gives CASSYLRGELFF.

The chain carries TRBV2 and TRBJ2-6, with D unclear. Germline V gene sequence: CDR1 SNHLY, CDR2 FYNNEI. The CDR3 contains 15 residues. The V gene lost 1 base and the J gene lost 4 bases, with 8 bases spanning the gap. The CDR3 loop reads CASSEGWLGANVLTF. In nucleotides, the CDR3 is TGTGCCAGCAGTGAAGGATGGCTAGGGGCCAACGTCCTGACTTTC.

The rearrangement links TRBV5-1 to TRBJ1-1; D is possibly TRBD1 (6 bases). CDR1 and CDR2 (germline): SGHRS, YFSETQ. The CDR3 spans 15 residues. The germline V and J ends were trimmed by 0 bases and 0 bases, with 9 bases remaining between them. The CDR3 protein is CASSLDGGLNTEAFF. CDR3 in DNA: TGCGCCAGCAGCTTGGACGGGGGCCTGAACACTGAAGCTTTCTTT.

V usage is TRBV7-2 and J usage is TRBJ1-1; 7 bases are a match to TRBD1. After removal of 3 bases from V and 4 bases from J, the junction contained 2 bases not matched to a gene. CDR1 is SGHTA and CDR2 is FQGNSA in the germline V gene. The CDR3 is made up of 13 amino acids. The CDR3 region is CASSFQGVTEAFF. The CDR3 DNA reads TGTGCCAGCAGCTTCCAGGGGGTCACTGAAGCTTTCTTT.

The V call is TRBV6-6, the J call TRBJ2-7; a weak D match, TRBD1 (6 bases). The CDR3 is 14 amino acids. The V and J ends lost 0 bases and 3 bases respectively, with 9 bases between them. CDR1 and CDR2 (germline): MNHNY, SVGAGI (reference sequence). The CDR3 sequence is CASSYSQGLYEQYV. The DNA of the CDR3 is TGTGCCAGCAGTTACTCGCAGGGGCTCTACGAGCAGTACGTC.

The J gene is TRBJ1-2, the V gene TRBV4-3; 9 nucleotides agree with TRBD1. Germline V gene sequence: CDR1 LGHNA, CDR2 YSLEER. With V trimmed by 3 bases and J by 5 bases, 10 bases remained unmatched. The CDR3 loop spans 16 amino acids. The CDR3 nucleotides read TGCGCCAGCAGCCAGGCCGGGACAGGGAACCTATATGGCTACACCTTC. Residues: CASSQAGTGNLYGYTF.

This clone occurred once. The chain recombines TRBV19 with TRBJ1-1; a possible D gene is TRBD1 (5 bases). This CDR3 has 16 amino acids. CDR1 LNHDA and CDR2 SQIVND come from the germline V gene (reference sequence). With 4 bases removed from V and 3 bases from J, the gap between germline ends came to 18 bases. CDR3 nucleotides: TGTGCCAGTAGTAGGCGTGTGGGGACCGGTGACACTGAAGCTTTCTTT. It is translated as CASSRRVGTGDTEAFF.

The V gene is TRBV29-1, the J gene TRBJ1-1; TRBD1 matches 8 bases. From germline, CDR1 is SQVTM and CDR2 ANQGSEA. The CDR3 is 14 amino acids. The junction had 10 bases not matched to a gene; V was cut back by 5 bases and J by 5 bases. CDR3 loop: CSVRGDRGETEAFF. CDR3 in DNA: TGCAGCGTTCGAGGCGACAGGGGAGAGACTGAAGCTTTCTTT.

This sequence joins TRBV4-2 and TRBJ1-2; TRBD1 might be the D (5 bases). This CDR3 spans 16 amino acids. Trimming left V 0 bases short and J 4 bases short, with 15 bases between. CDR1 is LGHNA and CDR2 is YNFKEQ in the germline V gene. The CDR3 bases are TGTGCCAGCAGCCAAGAGAGGCAGGGAGTAGGCTATGGCTACACCTTC. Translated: CASSQERQGVGYGYTF.

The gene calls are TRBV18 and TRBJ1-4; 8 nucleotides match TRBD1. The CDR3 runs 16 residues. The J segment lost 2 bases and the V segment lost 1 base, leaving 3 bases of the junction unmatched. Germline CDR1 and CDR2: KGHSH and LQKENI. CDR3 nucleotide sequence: TGTGCCAGCTCACCACGGCAGGGGGCGACTAATGAAAAACTGTTTTTT. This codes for CASSPRQGATNEKLFF.